This entry lists 32 T cell receptor beta chains sequenced from one sample in a study of blood T cell repertoires in COVID-19. Sequenced by immunoSEQ multiplex PCR; TCRdb stores in-frame clones only, minus some. The table includes about 220,000 clones, roughly nine tenths detected once. Sequencing was done on a sample of PBMCs or T cells enriched from blood (not recorded which). The receptor set was obtained from a woman in her 30s who had recovered from COVID-19.

The chain couples TRBV5-1 to TRBJ1-6; TRBD1 matches at 8 bases. V trimming: 4 bases; J trimming: 5 bases; junction bases outside the gene matches: 8. The CDR3 sequence is 16 residues long. The germline V gene encodes CDR1 SGHRS and CDR2 YFSETQ. The CDR3, as DNA: TGCGCCAGCAGCCATAACCCGACAGGGGATAATTCACCCCTCCACTTT. This codes for CASSHNPTGDNSPLHF.

The chain has TRBV4-2 and TRBJ2-5; 8 nucleotides agree with TRBD2. This CDR3 is built from 16 residues. V was pared by 0 bases and J by 7 bases, with 10 bases of the junction left unmatched. The germline V gene has CDR1 LGHNA and CDR2 YNFKEQ. CDR3: CASSQDDGGAGRTQYF. CDR3 DNA sequence: TGTGCCAGCAGCCAAGATGACGGGGGGGCCGGTAGGACCCAGTACTTC.

The table lists this clone with a few counts. The rearrangement links TRBV19 to TRBJ2-5, with 8 bases fitting TRBD2. This CDR3 is 14 amino acids long. Looked up from germline, CDR1 is LNHDA and CDR2 is SQIVND (reference sequence). V gave up 5 bases and J gave up 6 bases; unmatched junction bases: 8. The CDR3 reads CASSLGGAEKTQYF. The CDR3 DNA reads TGTGCCAGTAGTCTCGGGGGGGCCGAGAAGACCCAGTACTTC.

This sequence joins TRBV6-5 and TRBJ1-2; 9 nucleotides line up with TRBD1. V lost 8 bases to trimming and J lost 5 bases; unmatched junction nucleotides: 3. Germline loops: CDR1 MNHEY, CDR2 SVGAGI. The CDR3 sequence is 12 residues long. The CDR3 region is CASADRGYGYTF. The CDR3 coding sequence is TGTGCCAGCGCCGACAGGGGGTATGGCTACACCTTC.

This clone has a handful of counts. The V call is TRBV19, the J call TRBJ1-5; tentative D call: TRBD1 (6 bases). Germline CDR1 and CDR2: LNHDA and SQIVND (reference sequence). The ends were cut back, 7 bases at V and 0 bases at J, with 16 bases in the middle. The CDR3 is 16 residues long. CDR3 residues: CASTPEGGYSNQPQHF. CDR3 in DNA: TGTGCCAGTACCCCGGAGGGGGGGTATAGCAATCAGCCCCAGCATTTT.

This chain connects TRBV11-2 to TRBJ1-3, with a possible D match to TRBD1 (5 bases). V was shortened by 3 bases and J by 1 base, with 10 bases between the two germline ends. Germline V lookup: CDR1 SGHAT, CDR2 FQNNGV. The CDR3 runs 15 residues. The chain's CDR3 is CASSFNRRSGNTIYF. Here the CDR3 DNA reads TGTGCCAGCAGCTTTAACAGGCGTTCTGGAAACACCATATATTTT.

The chain is built from TRBV4-2 and TRBJ1-5, with TRBD1 as a possible D gene (6 bases). The CDR3 is made up of 16 amino acids. V lost 0 bases and J lost 6, with 15 bases in between. CDR1 is LGHNA and CDR2 is YNFKEQ in the germline V gene. CDR3 protein: CASSQDGGRGSQPQHF. In DNA form, the CDR3 reads TGTGCCAGCAGCCAAGACGGAGGCAGGGGAAGTCAGCCCCAGCATTTT.

This chain uses TRBV7-9 with TRBJ2-1, with D possibly TRBD1 on 5 matching bases. Germline CDR1 reads SEHNR; CDR2 reads FQNEAQ (reference sequence). The CDR3 totals 16 residues. Trimming took off 2 bases at V and 1 base at J, with 12 bases between the two ends. CDR3 loop: CASSLTSGKSYNEQFF. The CDR3 DNA reads TGTGCCAGCAGCTTAACGTCAGGGAAGTCCTACAATGAGCAGTTCTTC. The full variable domain, completed using reference TRBV7-9 and TRBJ2-1, is DTGVSQNPRHKITKRGQNVTFRCDPISEHNRLYWYRQTLGQGPEFLTYFQNEAQLEKSRLLSDRFSAERPKGSFSTLEIQRTEQGDSAMYLCASSLTSGKSYNEQFFGPGTRLTVL.

The chain uses TRBV7-2 and TRBJ1-1, with D tentatively TRBD1 (5 bases). Germline V lookup: CDR1 SGHTA, CDR2 FQGNSA. Deletions cut 0 bases from V and 1 base from J, with 9 bases between. The CDR3 length is 15 residues. In nucleotides, the CDR3 is TGTGCCAGCAGCTTAGCCTTAGGACAGAACACTGAAGCTTTCTTT. It specifies CASSLALGQNTEAFF.

The chain is built from TRBV20-1 and TRBJ1-2; weak D call: TRBD1 (6 bases). Trimming took 3 bases from V and 6 from J, leaving 14 bases between them. The CDR3 covers 13 residues. Germline CDR1 DFQATT, CDR2 SNEGSKA (reference sequence). This CDR3 is CSASLAGADGYTF. The DNA for the CDR3 is TGCAGTGCTAGTCTTGCAGGGGCTGATGGCTACACCTTC.

The V call is TRBV5-8, the J call TRBJ1-2; D is ambiguous. This CDR3 has 11 residues. Germline V gives CDR1 SGHTS, CDR2 YDEGEE. Trimming left V 9 bases short and J 2 bases short, with 8 bases between. CDR3 DNA: TGTGCCATAGACAAAAACTATGGCTACACCTTC. It specifies CAIDKNYGYTF.

The V gene is TRBV7-8, the J gene TRBJ2-1, with 9 bases identical to TRBD2. Germline CDR1 and CDR2: SGHVS and FQNEAQ. This CDR3 is built from 16 residues. Losses at the gene ends were 1 base for V and 10 bases for J; bases not matched to a gene: 11. The CDR3 sequence is CASSLGERGVFGEQFF. The CDR3 DNA follows: TGTGCCAGCAGCTTAGGCGAGCGGGGGGTCTTCGGAGAGCAGTTCTTC.

The chain has TRBV6-6 and TRBJ1-1; D unclear. CDR1 is MNHNY, CDR2 SVGAGI, per germline (reference sequence). Deletions cut 2 bases from V and 6 bases from J, with 13 bases between. CDR3 length: 14 amino acids. This CDR3 is CASSYAWFGAEAFF. For the CDR3, the DNA is TGTGCCAGCAGTTACGCGTGGTTCGGAGCTGAAGCTTTCTTT.

This chain uses TRBV12-3 or TRBV12-4 with TRBJ2-1, with 7 nucleotides matching TRBD1. The CDR3 totals 13 residues. With 8 bases clipped from V and 6 bases from J, the junction kept 7 bases outside the gene matches. CDR3 sequence: CASGKGTVNEQFF. CDR3 sequence (DNA): TGTGCCAGCGGAAAAGGGACAGTCAATGAGCAGTTCTTC.

The V call is TRBV5-1, the J call TRBJ2-5, with 7 positions matching TRBD2. The CDR3 is 16 residues long. Germline V lookup: CDR1 SGHRS, CDR2 YFSETQ. Trimming cost V 1 base and J 4 bases; bases outside gene matches: 10. CDR3 loop: CASSLSLRGEGETQYF. The CDR3 DNA follows: TGCGCCAGCAGCTTGAGCCTACGGGGGGAGGGAGAGACCCAGTACTTC.

The chain links TRBV6-5 to TRBJ1-4, with TRBD1 matching over 7 bases. CDR1 and CDR2 (germline): MNHEY, SVGAGI. The V gene end was trimmed by 5 bases and the J gene end by 6 bases; junction bases not matched to a gene: 6. CDR3 length: 14 residues. The CDR3 DNA follows: TGTGCCAGCAGTACCCGGACAGGAGATGAAAAACTGTTTTTT. It specifies CASSTRTGDEKLFF.

This clone was counted once. CDR3 amino acids: CASSLRRTGRGDTQYF. The CDR3 DNA follows: TGTGCCAGCAGCTTAAGACGGACAGGGCGAGGAGATACGCAGTATTTT. The J gene is TRBJ2-3, the V gene TRBV7-9, with TRBD1 matching 8 bases. Germline-derived CDR1 and CDR2 are SEHNR and FQNEAQ (reference sequence). The CDR3 is 16 residues long. J was trimmed by 5 bases and V by 2 bases; bases with no gene match: 9.

This clone was detected once. The chain combines TRBV4-3 with TRBJ1-2; 9 positions agree with TRBD1. CDR3 length: 13 amino acids. With V trimmed by 5 bases and J by 8 bases, 6 bases remained unmatched. The germline V gene encodes CDR1 LGHNA and CDR2 YSLEER. CDR3: CASSGDRVGGYTF. DNA of the CDR3: TGCGCCAGCAGCGGGGACAGGGTGGGCGGCTACACCTTC.

This sequence joins TRBV19 and TRBJ2-7; D is possibly TRBD2 (6 bases). The CDR3 has 14 residues. In germline, CDR1 is LNHDA, CDR2 SQIVND (reference sequence). The V end lost 4 bases, the J end lost 2 bases, and 12 bases lay between the germline ends. CDR3 sequence reads: CASSTGLFTYEQYF. In nucleotides, the CDR3 is TGTGCCAGTAGTACCGGACTATTTACCTACGAGCAGTACTTC.

In this sample, this clone turned up once. The genes are TRBV23-1 and TRBJ2-7; 12 bases align to TRBD2. TRBV23-1 is noted as an ORF with a role that remains uncertain. The CDR3 has 18 residues. With V trimmed by 8 bases and J by 4 bases, 18 bases remained unmatched. The CDR3 loop is CASRRDRTSGVQRYEQYF. The CDR3 region has the DNA TGCGCCAGCCGACGGGACAGGACTAGCGGGGTCCAAAGGTACGAGCAGTACTTC.

The chain recombines TRBV5-1 with TRBJ2-7; TRBD2 matches at 8 bases. The CDR3 consists of 14 residues. V was clipped by 6 bases and J by 2 bases; unmatched bases: 7. Germline assignment: CDR1 SGHRS and CDR2 YFSETQ. The CDR3 here is CASMETGGPYEQYF. CDR3 nucleotide sequence: TGCGCCAGCATGGAGACGGGGGGGCCCTACGAGCAGTACTTC.

The genes are TRBV12-3 or TRBV12-4 and TRBJ2-5; the D is unclear. Trimming left V 2 bases short and J 5 bases short, with 9 bases between. This CDR3 contains 13 residues. CDR3 sequence: CASSLRAWETQYF. Written as DNA, the CDR3 is TGTGCCAGCAGTTTAAGAGCTTGGGAGACCCAGTACTTC.

The rearrangement uses TRBV28 and TRBJ1-6, with TRBD1 matching 7 bases. The CDR3 loop spans 15 amino acids. V was clipped by 3 bases and J by 6 bases; unmatched bases: 5. Looked up from germline, CDR1 is MDHEN and CDR2 is SYDVKM. The CDR3 nucleotides are TGTGCCAGCAGTTTCCTAGGGGACAGTAATTCACCCCTCCACTTT. Protein: CASSFLGDSNSPLHF.

The chain employs TRBV25-1 and TRBJ1-4, with a tentative D call TRBD1 (5 bases). The CDR3 is 13 residues long. Per the germline V gene, CDR1 is MGHDK and CDR2 is SYGVNS. V lost 6 bases to trimming and J lost 2 bases, with 7 bases between them. CDR3 DNA sequence: TGTGCCAGCAGAGGGGTTACTAATGAAAAACTGTTTTTT. Translation gives CASRGVTNEKLFF.

V usage is TRBV13 and J usage is TRBJ1-6, with 9 bases matching TRBD1. Germline CDR1 PRHDT, CDR2 FYEKMQ (reference sequence). CDR3 length equals 16 residues. V trimming: 5 bases; J trimming: 9 bases; junction bases outside the gene matches: 11. The CDR3 sequence: CASSVRGQGYVSPLHF. CDR3 nucleotide sequence: TGTGCCAGCAGCGTTAGGGGACAGGGTTATGTTTCACCCCTCCACTTT.

The chain combines TRBV30 with TRBJ1-1; D ambiguous. The CDR3 has 14 residues. Trimming took off 0 bases at V and 3 bases at J, with 11 bases between the two ends. CDR1 is GTSNPN, CDR2 SVGIG, per germline (reference sequence). The DNA of the CDR3 is TGTGCCTGGAGTGTATCCGGGAGGGACACTGAAGCTTTCTTT. Its translation is CAWSVSGRDTEAFF.

This sequence joins TRBV5-4 and TRBJ2-3; TRBD1 is a possible D gene (5 bases). With 4 bases removed from V and 6 bases from J, the gap between germline ends came to 21 bases. This CDR3 is 16 amino acids long. Germline CDR1 is SGHNT and CDR2 is YYREEE (reference sequence). In DNA form, the CDR3 reads TGTGCCAGCAGCACCCTCTTCCTCGAAGGGGCGGATACGCAGTATTTT. This translates into CASSTLFLEGADTQYF.

The gene calls are TRBV15 and TRBJ1-2, with unresolved D. Trimming cost V 3 bases and J 2 bases, with 4 bases left between them. The germline V gene has CDR1 LNHNV and CDR2 YYDKDF (reference sequence). CDR3 size: 12 residues. The CDR3 reads CATSSVNYGYTF. In DNA form, the CDR3 reads TGTGCCACCAGCAGCGTGAACTATGGCTACACCTTC.

This chain uses TRBV5-1 with TRBJ2-5, with D possibly matching TRBD2 (6 bases). CDR3 length: 15 amino acids. Trimming shortened V by 4 bases and J by 5 bases, and 18 bases separated the two germline ends. In germline, CDR1 is SGHRS, CDR2 YFSETQ. CDR3 sequence reads: CASSADGGVTETQYF. The CDR3 DNA reads TGCGCCAGCAGCGCCGACGGGGGAGTGACGGAGACCCAGTACTTC.

The DNA of the CDR3 is TGTGCCAGTAGTGAGGGGGTCAATCAGCCCCAGCATTTT. As protein: CASSEGVNQPQHF. The chain couples TRBV19 to TRBJ1-5, with D maybe TRBD1 (6 bases). The germline V gene has CDR1 LNHDA and CDR2 SQIVND (reference sequence). Trimming stripped 5 bases from V and 3 bases from J, with 8 bases between. This CDR3 has 13 amino acids.

This clone was seen a single time. This chain joins TRBV27 and TRBJ2-5; 10 bases line up with TRBD1. Unmatched junction bases numbered 13, after V lost 5 bases and J lost 4 bases. The V gene's germline CDR1 is MNHEY and CDR2 SMNVEV (reference sequence). The CDR3 runs to 17 residues. The CDR3: CASSPSLGDRGGETQYF. The DNA for the CDR3 is TGTGCCAGCAGTCCCTCCCTAGGGGACAGGGGTGGAGAGACCCAGTACTTC.

This clone was found a few times. The chain is built from TRBV7-8 and TRBJ1-4; possible D gene TRBD1, 6 bases. Trimming pared 5 bases from V and 0 bases from J, leaving 13 bases between. CDR1 SGHVS and CDR2 FQNEAQ come from the germline V gene. The CDR3 has 16 amino acids. The DNA of the CDR3 is TGTGCCAGCAGCGCGCCAGGGGTTGCAACTAATGAAAAACTGTTTTTT. Residues: CASSAPGVATNEKLFF.